The source of this T cell receptor beta chain is a study of blood T cell repertoires in COVID-19. The overall study: Whether acute or convalescent, the COVID-19 samples came from the United States, Italy and Spain. The analysed material was cDNA or gDNA that came from T cells, B-cell-depleted T cells, or PBMCs.

The repertoire was sequenced with immunoSEQ multiplex PCR; TCRdb's copy has only in-frame clones and lacks some. This table has approximately 280,000 clones, roughly four fifths appearing once. Enrolled through a virtual design, the participants were between roughly 18 and 95 years of age and came from under 30 US areas. Cohorts were based on clinical histories the participants reported. The CDR3 is made up of 11 amino acids. CDR1 SQVTM and CDR2 ANQGSEA come from the germline V gene. V gave up 5 bases and J gave up 5 bases; unmatched junction bases: 1. The V call is TRBV29-1, the J call TRBJ2-3, with TRBD2 identical over 7 bases. The material sequenced was PBMCs or T cells enriched from blood (not recorded which). This clonotype originated in a man aged 35 to 55 who had been exposed to COVID-19. This CDR3 reads CSVLAGDTQYF. The CDR3 nucleotides read TGCAGCGTTTTAGCGGGAGATACGCAGTATTTT.